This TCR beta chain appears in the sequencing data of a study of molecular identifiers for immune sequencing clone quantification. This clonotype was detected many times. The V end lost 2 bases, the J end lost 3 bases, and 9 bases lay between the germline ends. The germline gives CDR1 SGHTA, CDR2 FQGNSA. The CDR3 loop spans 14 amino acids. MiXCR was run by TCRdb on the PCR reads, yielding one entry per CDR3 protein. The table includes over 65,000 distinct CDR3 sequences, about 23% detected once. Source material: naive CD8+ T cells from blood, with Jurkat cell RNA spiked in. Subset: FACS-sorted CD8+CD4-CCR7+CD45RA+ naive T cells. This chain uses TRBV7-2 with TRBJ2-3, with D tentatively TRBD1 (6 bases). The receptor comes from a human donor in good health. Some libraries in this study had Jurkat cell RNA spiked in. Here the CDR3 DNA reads TGTGCCAGCAGCTTAACGCAGGGGACAGATACGCAGTATTTT. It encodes CASSLTQGTDTQYF.